Listed here is a single TCR beta chain. This record belongs to a study of blood T cell repertoires in COVID-19. Study-wide background: Acute-phase and convalescent COVID-19 samples originated in the United States, Italy and Spain.

This table comes from immunoSEQ multiplex PCR, and its TCRdb copy is limited to in-frame clones, with some not included. Found here are 350,000 to 500,000 clones, 70% to 90% of them singletons; the top ten hold approximately 1.3%. All enrollees were about 18 to 89 years old and from about 24 US areas. Someone with COVID-19 had been met by exposed participants within 2 weeks before study entry. Losses at the gene ends were 6 bases for V and 2 bases for J; bases not matched to a gene: 0. The germline V gene encodes CDR1 KGHDR and CDR2 SFDVKD. The CDR3 is 12 residues long. The chain uses TRBV24-1 and TRBJ2-7, with 7 bases that match TRBD1. Sequencing was done on a sample of PBMCs or T cells enriched from blood (not recorded which). The receptor's source is a woman between 18 and 29 years old who had been exposed to COVID-19. The CDR3, as DNA: TGTGCCACCAGTACAGGGGCCTACGAGCAGTACTTC. It translates to CATSTGAYEQYF.